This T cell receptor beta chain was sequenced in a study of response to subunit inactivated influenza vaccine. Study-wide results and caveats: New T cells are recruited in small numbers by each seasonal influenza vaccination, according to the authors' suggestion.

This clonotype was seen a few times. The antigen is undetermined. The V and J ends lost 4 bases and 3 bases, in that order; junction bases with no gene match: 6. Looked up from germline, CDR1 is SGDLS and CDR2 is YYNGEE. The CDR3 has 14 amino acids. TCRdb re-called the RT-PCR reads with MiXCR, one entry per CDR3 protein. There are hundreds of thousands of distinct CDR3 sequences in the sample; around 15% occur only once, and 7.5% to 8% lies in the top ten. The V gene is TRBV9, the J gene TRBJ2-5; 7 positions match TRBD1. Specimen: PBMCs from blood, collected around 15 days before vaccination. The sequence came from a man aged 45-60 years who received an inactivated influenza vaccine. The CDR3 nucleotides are TGTGCCAGCAGCCCGGGACAGTTAAAAGAGACCCAGTACTTC. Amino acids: CASSPGQLKETQYF.